These 24 T cell receptor beta chains originate from one sample sequenced in a study of blood T cell repertoires in COVID-19. Generated by immunoSEQ multiplex PCR, the TCRdb table keeps only in-frame clones and is missing some. The repertoire includes some 180,000 clones, 75% to 80% of them detected once, and roughly 8.7% sits in the top ten. The material sequenced was peripheral blood. All receptors derive from a woman between 50 and 59 years old with active or convalescent COVID-19.

The chain recombines TRBV19 with TRBJ1-1; 7 nucleotides agree with TRBD1. Germline CDR1 LNHDA, CDR2 SQIVND (reference sequence). Trimming cost V 5 bases and J 2 bases; bases outside gene matches: 5. CDR3 length: 14 amino acids. The CDR3 sequence: CASSRQGYNTEAFF. Here the CDR3 DNA reads TGTGCCAGTAGTCGACAGGGATACAACACTGAAGCTTTCTTT.

The genes are TRBV29-1 and TRBJ2-7, with 8 bases identical to TRBD1. After removal of 4 bases from V and 5 bases from J, the junction contained 7 bases not matched to a gene. CDR1 is SQVTM and CDR2 is ANQGSEA in the germline V gene. The CDR3 has 13 amino acids. CDR3 protein: CSVVAGGFNEQYF. CDR3 nucleotide sequence: TGCAGCGTTGTGGCAGGGGGCTTCAACGAGCAGTACTTC.

This clone has more than one count but fewer than ten. V and J are TRBV6-5 and TRBJ2-7, with 7 bases fitting TRBD2. The V gene end was trimmed by 4 bases and the J gene end by 4 bases; junction bases not matched to a gene: 10. Germline V gene data show CDR1 as MNHEY and CDR2 as SVGAGI. This CDR3 is 15 amino acids long. In DNA, the CDR3 is TGTGCCAGCAGTTTAGCCGGGACTAAAGAATACGAGCAGTACTTC. This gives the protein CASSLAGTKEYEQYF.

This clone was picked up a small number of times. V and J are TRBV2 and TRBJ2-5, with TRBD1 as a possible D gene (6 bases). Per the germline V gene, CDR1 is SNHLY and CDR2 is FYNNEI. This CDR3 contains 14 residues. Trimming pared 9 bases from V and 4 bases from J, leaving 18 bases between. In DNA, the CDR3 is TGTGCCAGTGGGGTAAGGGGGTCAGGAGAGACCCAGTACTTC. Protein: CASGVRGSGETQYF.

The genes are TRBV27 and TRBJ1-5; TRBD1 is a possible D gene (6 bases). Germline V CDR1 and CDR2: MNHEY, SMNVEV (reference sequence). Trimming removed 5 bases at V and 7 bases at J, with 18 bases between. The CDR3 runs 15 residues. The DNA for the CDR3 is TGTGCCAGCAGTCCCGCCCCGACAGGTCGCCAGCCCCAGCATTTT. The encoded protein is CASSPAPTGRQPQHF.

In regard to this clone: The sample contains more than one DNA sequence encoding this CDR3. The DNA for the CDR3 is TGTGCCTGGAGTGTACAGGGTTACGAGCAGTACTTC. This encodes CAWSVQGYEQYF. This chain connects TRBV30 to TRBJ2-7, with a weak D call TRBD1 (6 bases). This CDR3 is built from 12 residues. Germline V gene data show CDR1 as GTSNPN and CDR2 as SVGIG (reference sequence). Deletions cut 0 bases from V and 4 bases from J, with 7 bases between.

This rearrangement joins TRBV28 to TRBJ1-6; D uncertain. V was pared by 6 bases and J by 4 bases, with 19 bases between. Looked up from germline, CDR1 is MDHEN and CDR2 is SYDVKM. The CDR3 extends over 17 amino acids. This CDR3 reads CASSPSIEETYNSPLHF. CDR3 in DNA: TGTGCCAGCAGCCCCAGCATCGAGGAGACTTATAATTCACCCCTCCACTTT.

The chain carries TRBV29-1 and TRBJ2-7, with a possible D match to TRBD1 (6 bases). The V gene's germline CDR1 is SQVTM and CDR2 ANQGSEA. This CDR3 comprises 11 residues. Trimming left V 2 bases short and J 7 bases short, with 9 bases between. The CDR3 nucleotides are TGCAGCGTTGAATTGGGGGCGGAGCAGTACTTC. It yields the protein CSVELGAEQYF.

The J gene is TRBJ2-7, the V gene TRBV30; TRBD1 is a possible D gene (5 bases). V was pared by 1 base and J by 2 bases, with 24 bases between. The CDR3 loop spans 18 amino acids. Germline-derived CDR1 and CDR2 are GTSNPN and SVGIG (reference sequence). The CDR3 sequence: CAWSARSLQGFVAYEQYF. The CDR3 bases are TGTGCCTGGAGTGCACGATCACTTCAGGGTTTTGTAGCCTACGAGCAGTACTTC.

This clone has only one observation. This CDR3 is CASTWSADYGYTF. For the CDR3, the DNA is TGTGCCAGCACCTGGTCGGCGGACTATGGCTACACCTTC. The chain recombines TRBV7-2 with TRBJ1-2; D not resolved. Trimming shortened V by 7 bases and J by 3 bases, and 12 bases separated the two germline ends. This CDR3 has 13 amino acids. The germline V gene encodes CDR1 SGHTA and CDR2 FQGNSA.

The rearrangement joins TRBV7-6 to TRBJ2-1; TRBD1 might be the D (6 bases). CDR1 SGHVS and CDR2 FNYEAQ come from the germline V gene. The CDR3 is made up of 16 amino acids. Trimming removed 5 bases at V and 4 bases at J, with 18 bases between. This CDR3 is CASSPAGAGVYNEQFF. For the CDR3, the DNA is TGTGCCAGCAGCCCGGCAGGGGCGGGCGTATACAATGAGCAGTTCTTC.

The V and J genes are TRBV5-1 and TRBJ2-1; maybe TRBD2 (6 bases). This CDR3 region has 14 residues. Looked up from germline, CDR1 is SGHRS and CDR2 is YFSETQ. V gave up 2 bases and J gave up 6 bases, with 12 bases separating them. The CDR3 reads CASSFTGRGNEQFF. CDR3 DNA sequence: TGCGCCAGCAGCTTCACCGGGAGAGGCAATGAGCAGTTCTTC.

The gene calls are TRBV10-3 and TRBJ1-1; the D gene is possibly TRBD1 (6 bases). CDR3 size: 17 residues. Trimming took 6 bases from V and 0 from J, leaving 20 bases between them. The germline CDR1 and CDR2 sequences are ENHRY and SYGVKD. In DNA form, the CDR3 reads TGTGCCATCAGCCTCCGGGACATCCGACTATTGAACACTGAAGCTTTCTTT. It yields the protein CAISLRDIRLLNTEAFF.

The chain joins TRBV30 to TRBJ1-2; 8 bases align to TRBD1. Germline V gene sequence: CDR1 GTSNPN, CDR2 SVGIG (reference sequence). CDR3 length: 14 amino acids. V lost 4 bases, J lost 4 bases, and 8 bases stayed unmatched. CDR3 nucleotide sequence: TGTGCCTGGAACCCCGACAGGGGCTTCTATGGCTACACCTTC. Translation gives CAWNPDRGFYGYTF.

The chain carries TRBV6-5 and TRBJ1-6; a possible D gene is TRBD1 (5 bases). Germline V CDR1 and CDR2: MNHEY, SVGAGI. V shed 7 bases and J shed 7 bases, with 17 bases lying between them. The CDR3 spans 15 residues. The CDR3 is CASTIDRQLNSPLHF. CDR3 in DNA: TGTGCCAGCACCATAGACCGACAGCTCAATTCACCCCTCCACTTT.

This clone was found once. The chain uses TRBV6-5 and TRBJ1-2, with TRBD1 identical over 8 bases. CDR3 size: 13 residues. V was pared by 5 bases and J by 6 bases, with 5 bases of the junction left unmatched. Germline CDR1 is MNHEY and CDR2 is SVGAGI. The CDR3 is CASSPTGVDGYTF. Here the CDR3 DNA reads TGTGCCAGCAGTCCGACAGGGGTGGATGGCTACACCTTC.

The rearrangement uses TRBV10-3 and TRBJ2-7; TRBD1 agrees at 9 bases. V lost 3 bases to trimming and J lost 2 bases; unmatched junction nucleotides: 5. The CDR3 spans 15 residues. The V gene's germline CDR1 is ENHRY and CDR2 SYGVKD. The CDR3 reads CAISDYRDRAYEQYF. For the CDR3, the DNA is TGTGCCATCAGTGATTACCGGGACAGGGCCTACGAGCAGTACTTC.

J is TRBJ2-1 and V is TRBV5-1; possibly TRBD2 for D (6 bases). This CDR3 has 15 amino acids. V was clipped by 4 bases and J by 12 bases, with 23 bases between them. Germline V gives CDR1 SGHRS, CDR2 YFSETQ. CDR3 sequence reads: CASSNTGDSSGGQFF. Written as DNA, the CDR3 is TGCGCCAGCAGCAATACCGGGGACTCCTCCGGCGGGCAGTTCTTC.

The chain combines TRBV18 with TRBJ1-6, with D possibly being TRBD1 (6 bases). The CDR3 loop spans 15 amino acids. Trimming cost V 3 bases and J 7 bases, with 13 bases left between them. Germline V gene lookup returns CDR1 KGHSH and CDR2 LQKENI. The CDR3, as DNA: TGTGCCAGCTCACCGCAGGTACAGGGAAATTCACCCCTCCACTTT. Translation gives CASSPQVQGNSPLHF.

J is TRBJ2-2 and V is TRBV11-2, with D unclear. The CDR3 extends over 11 amino acids. Between the trimmed V and J ends, which lost 5 bases and 5 bases, there was a span of 3 bases. Per germline, CDR1 SGHAT and CDR2 FQNNGV. CDR3 loop: CASSPTGELFF. The DNA of the CDR3 is TGTGCCAGCAGCCCTACCGGGGAGCTGTTTTTT.

CDR3 DNA sequence: TGCGCCAGCAGCCAAGATTCTGGCACTAGCGGGAGCGTTTGGAATGAGCAGTTCTTC. Translated: CASSQDSGTSGSVWNEQFF. The chain has TRBV4-3 and TRBJ2-1; 11 bases fit TRBD2. CDR1 and CDR2 from the germline V gene are LGHNA and YSLEER. V was pared by 0 bases and J by 7 bases, with 14 bases of the junction left unmatched. The CDR3 spans 19 residues.

The genes are TRBV28 and TRBJ2-5; D might be TRBD2 (7 bases). The CDR3 sequence is 15 residues long. Germline lookup yields CDR1 MDHEN and CDR2 SYDVKM. The V end lost 4 bases, the J end lost 5 bases, and 17 bases lay between the germline ends. The CDR3 region is CASSSVGGRRETQYF. Written as DNA, the CDR3 is TGTGCCAGCAGTTCCGTCGGGGGGCGCAGGGAGACCCAGTACTTC.

V is TRBV19 and J is TRBJ1-1; D is possibly TRBD1 (5 bases). The CDR3 is made up of 12 amino acids. The V gene lost 3 bases and the J gene lost 11 bases, with 13 bases spanning the gap. Germline V gene data show CDR1 as LNHDA and CDR2 as SQIVND (reference sequence). The CDR3 nucleotides are TGTGCCAGTAGTATGACGAACAGGTGGGCTTTCTTT. This codes for CASSMTNRWAFF.

This clone was seen a handful of times. The identical CDR3 is also encoded by other nucleotide sequences in the sample. The rearrangement joins TRBV5-4 to TRBJ1-6; D possibly corresponds to TRBD1 (6 bases). Germline CDR1 and CDR2: SGHNT and YYREEE (reference sequence). CDR3 length equals 15 residues. V lost 0 bases and J 6 bases, leaving 10 bases between the germline ends. This CDR3 reads CASSLDRGSNSPLHF. The CDR3 DNA reads TGTGCCAGCAGCTTGGATAGGGGGAGTAATTCACCCCTCCACTTT.